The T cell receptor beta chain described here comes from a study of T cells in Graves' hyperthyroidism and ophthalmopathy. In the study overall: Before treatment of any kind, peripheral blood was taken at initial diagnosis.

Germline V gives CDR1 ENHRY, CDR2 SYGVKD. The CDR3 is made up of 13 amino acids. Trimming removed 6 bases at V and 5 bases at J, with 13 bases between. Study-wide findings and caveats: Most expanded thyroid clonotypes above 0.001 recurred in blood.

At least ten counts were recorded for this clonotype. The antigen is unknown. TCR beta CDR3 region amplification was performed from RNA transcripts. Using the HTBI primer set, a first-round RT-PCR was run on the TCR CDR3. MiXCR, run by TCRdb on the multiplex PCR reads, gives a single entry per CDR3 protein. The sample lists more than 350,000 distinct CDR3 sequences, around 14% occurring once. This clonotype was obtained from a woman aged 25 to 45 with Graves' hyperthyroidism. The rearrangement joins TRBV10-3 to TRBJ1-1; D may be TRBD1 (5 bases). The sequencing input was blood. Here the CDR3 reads CAISDSPGTEAFF. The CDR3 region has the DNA TGTGCCATCAGCGACAGCCCCGGGACTGAAGCTTTCTTT.